This T cell receptor (beta chain) was sequenced in a study of T cell repertoires in aging, cancer and after chemotherapy. At the level of the study: Patients with glioblastoma brain tumors were sampled before and after temozolomide-based therapy.

Study outcomes and limitations: Across the chemotherapy interval, each cancer cohort showed higher median generation probability, suggesting thymic rebound. Loss of evenness, beyond lost richness, contributed to age-related TCR diversity decline in cancer patients.

Rearranged V-D-J TRB sequences were amplified with a mixed TRB-A/B primer pool. Via MiXCR, TCRdb re-called the multiplex PCR reads, giving one row per CDR3 protein. The table records more than 400 distinct CDR3 sequences, approximately 80% of them present only once. This CDR3 region has 13 residues. Per germline, CDR1 SGHTA and CDR2 FQGNSA. Trimming left V 4 bases short and J 4 bases short, with 8 bases between. With respect to this clonotype: Antigen unknown.

The template was genomic DNA from peripheral blood, not RNA. The source of this sequence is a human donor with a solid tumor. The rearrangement joins TRBV7-2 to TRBJ1-5; possibly TRBD1 for D (6 bases). The sequenced material came from blood. CDR3 nucleotides: TGTGCCAGCAGCTCTCAGGGGAATCAGCCCCAGCATTTT. Its translation is CASSSQGNQPQHF.